This entry lists 22 T cell receptor beta chains sequenced from one sample in a study of vaccination and CD4 T cells after COVID-19. These receptors are not linked to any known antigen. The assay that was used to sequence DNA from cultured CD4+ T cells was the Oncomine TCR Beta short-read assay. TCRdb reprocessed the PCR reads via MiXCR and lists one record per CDR3 protein. The top ten hold roughly 16% of the sample, which has fewer than 20,000 distinct CDR3 sequences, over 35% seen once. Time point defined: late sampling 161 to 241 days after vaccination in a few convalescent patients. Stated treatment: roughly 11-day PBMC culture with coronavirus spike peptide pools or control peptides (ViraFEST assay). The sample was CD4+ T cells from blood, cultured in vitro, taken about 7 months after SARS-CoV-2 vaccination. The receptors shown here come from a human donor who had recovered from COVID-19.

In its sample, this clonotype is medium-sized (0.01 to 0.1%). The chain has TRBV5-1 and TRBJ1-1, with no clear D. With 0 bases removed from V and 0 bases from J, the gap between germline ends came to 6 bases. The germline V gene has CDR1 SGHRS and CDR2 YFSETQ. The length of the CDR3 is 14 residues. CDR3 region: CASSLESMNTEAFF. The CDR3 bases are TGCGCCAGCAGCTTGGAATCCATGAACACTGAAGCTTTCTTT.

This sequence joins TRBV19 and TRBJ2-7; 11 nucleotides agree with TRBD2. After removal of 4 bases from V and 3 bases from J, the junction contained 5 bases not matched to a gene. The CDR3 loop spans 15 amino acids. Germline V gene data show CDR1 as LNHDA and CDR2 as SQIVND (reference sequence). The CDR3 here is CASSTGTSGLYEQYF. As DNA, the CDR3 is TGTGCCAGTAGTACCGGGACTAGCGGCCTCTACGAGCAGTACTTC.

In its sample, this clonotype was seen a few times. The CDR3: CATSRRIAGGLETQYF. The CDR3 coding sequence is TGTGCCACCAGCAGGCGGATAGCGGGGGGGCTGGAGACCCAGTACTTC. The chain combines TRBV15 with TRBJ2-5, with 11 nucleotides matching TRBD2. Germline V gives CDR1 LNHNV, CDR2 YYDKDF (reference sequence). The V gene end was trimmed by 3 bases and the J gene end by 5 bases; junction bases not matched to a gene: 8. The CDR3 has 16 amino acids.

The CDR3 loop reads CSARTSEPYNEQFF. The CDR3, as DNA: TGCAGTGCTAGGACTAGCGAGCCTTACAATGAGCAGTTCTTC. The rearrangement links TRBV20-1 to TRBJ2-1, with 8 bases lining up with TRBD2. Germline CDR1 reads DFQATT; CDR2 reads SNEGSKA (reference sequence). J was trimmed by 4 bases and V by 3 bases; bases with no gene match: 5. The length of the CDR3 is 14 residues.

The gene calls are TRBV7-2 and TRBJ1-3; D gene unclear. Germline-derived CDR1 and CDR2 are SGHTA and FQGNSA. The CDR3 is 16 residues long. The ends were cut back, 1 base at V and 0 bases at J, with 10 bases in the middle. Written as DNA, the CDR3 is TGTGCCAGCAGCTTAGTTCAGGCGCGCTCTGGAAACACCATATATTTT. It encodes CASSLVQARSGNTIYF.

The genes are TRBV19 and TRBJ1-2; TRBD1 might be the D (5 bases). The CDR3 length is 12 residues. The germline CDR1 and CDR2 sequences are LNHDA and SQIVND (reference sequence). V gave up 5 bases and J gave up 2 bases, with 6 bases separating them. The CDR3 DNA follows: TGTGCCAGTAGTTGGGGGAACTATGGCTACACCTTC. Its protein is CASSWGNYGYTF.

V and J are TRBV18 and TRBJ1-2, with TRBD1 matching over 11 bases. V lost 6 bases, J lost 8 bases, and 8 bases stayed unmatched. This CDR3 has 14 amino acids. Per the germline V gene, CDR1 is KGHSH and CDR2 is LQKENI. The CDR3 here is CASSIGQGALGYTF. The CDR3 region has the DNA TGTGCCAGCTCGATCGGACAGGGGGCTTTGGGCTACACCTTC.

The rearrangement joins TRBV7-3 to TRBJ2-2; D is possibly TRBD2 (5 bases). CDR1 is SGHTA, CDR2 FQGTGA, per germline. This CDR3 spans 15 amino acids. V was pared by 5 bases and J by 5 bases, with 15 bases between. In DNA, the CDR3 is TGTGCCAGCAGCCCTCGCCGTGAGCGGACCGGGGAGCTGTTTTTT. Protein product: CASSPRRERTGELFF. The variable domain in full, completed from reference TRBV7-3 and TRBJ2-2, reads GAGVSQTPSNKVTEKGKYVELRCDPISGHTALYWYRQSLGQGPEFLIYFQGTGAADDSGLPNDRFFAVRPEGSVSTLKIQRTERGDSAVYLCASSPRRERTGELFFGEGSRLTVL.

V gene TRBV7-2 combines with J gene TRBJ2-1; unclear D gene. There are 13 residues in the CDR3. Between the trimmed V and J ends, which lost 1 base and 8 bases, there was a span of 9 bases. The V gene's germline CDR1 is SGHTA and CDR2 FQGNSA. DNA of the CDR3: TGTGCCAGCAGCTTAGACCGAGGCGATGAGCAGTTCTTC. This codes for CASSLDRGDEQFF.

V and J are TRBV19 and TRBJ2-5, with D possibly being TRBD2 (7 bases). V was cut by 3 bases and J by 5 bases, with 13 bases left in between. There are 14 residues in the CDR3. The V gene's germline CDR1 is LNHDA and CDR2 SQIVND (reference sequence). CDR3 region: CASSITGGRETQYF. The CDR3 coding sequence is TGTGCCAGTAGTATCACGGGGGGCCGGGAGACCCAGTACTTC.

This clonotype was found a few times. The V call is TRBV15, the J call TRBJ1-1, with D possibly TRBD1 on 6 matching bases. V was trimmed by 0 bases and J by 0 bases, leaving 17 bases between them. CDR1 is LNHNV and CDR2 is YYDKDF in the germline V gene (reference sequence). This CDR3 is 18 amino acids long. CDR3 sequence (DNA): TGTGCCACCAGCAGAGATCGGGTCGGGGAGGGGGTGAACACTGAAGCTTTCTTT. Encoded protein: CATSRDRVGEGVNTEAFF.

The gene calls are TRBV20-1 and TRBJ1-5; 9 bases line up with TRBD1. Trimming took 3 bases from V and 4 from J; bases not matched to a gene: 7. The CDR3 consists of 15 residues. From germline, CDR1 is DFQATT and CDR2 SNEGSKA (reference sequence). CDR3 amino acids: CSASYRGLGNQPQHF. CDR3 DNA: TGCAGTGCTAGTTACAGGGGGCTTGGGAATCAGCCCCAGCATTTT.

The chain links TRBV6-5 to TRBJ1-2; maybe TRBD1 (5 bases). Germline CDR1 MNHEY, CDR2 SVGAGI. The CDR3 loop spans 15 amino acids. Deletions cut 0 bases from V and 7 bases from J, with 15 bases between. The CDR3: CASSYSILGGSGYTF. The CDR3 DNA sequence: TGTGCCAGCAGTTACTCGATCCTTGGGGGGTCTGGCTACACCTTC.

This clonotype is deemed medium-sized. J is TRBJ1-6 and V is TRBV6-1; perhaps TRBD1 as D (5 bases). Trimming left V 3 bases short and J 10 bases short, with 10 bases between. Germline CDR1 and CDR2: MNHNS and SASEGT. The CDR3 totals 13 residues. CDR3 sequence (DNA): TGTGCCAGCAGTGATCAGGGTTTATCACCCCTCCACTTT. It specifies CASSDQGLSPLHF.

The chain uses TRBV10-3 and TRBJ1-6; 7 nucleotides align to TRBD1. CDR3 length equals 14 residues. Germline V gene lookup returns CDR1 ENHRY and CDR2 SYGVKD. The trim removed 7 bases at V and 8 bases at J, leaving 8 bases unmatched. In DNA form, the CDR3 reads TGTGCCATCACGGACCAGGGGGGCGATTCACCCCTCCACTTT. This encodes CAITDQGGDSPLHF.

This sequence joins TRBV2 and TRBJ1-2, with D uncertain. Germline V gives CDR1 SNHLY, CDR2 FYNNEI. The CDR3 has 14 amino acids. V was clipped by 5 bases and J by 4 bases, with 14 bases between them. In nucleotides, the CDR3 is TGTGCCAGCAGTATTTCGGGGTTGGGCTATGGCTACACCTTC. This codes for CASSISGLGYGYTF.

This sequence joins TRBV7-9 and TRBJ2-7; TRBD1 agrees at 8 bases. Germline CDR1 reads SEHNR; CDR2 reads FQNEAQ (reference sequence). The CDR3 has 14 residues. With V trimmed by 3 bases and J by 6 bases, 7 bases remained unmatched. The CDR3 protein is CASSFSQGAGEQYF. CDR3 coding DNA: TGTGCCAGCAGCTTTTCTCAGGGGGCGGGCGAGCAGTACTTC.

This chain uses TRBV18 with TRBJ2-7; the D gene is possibly TRBD1 (7 bases). Germline V gene lookup returns CDR1 KGHSH and CDR2 LQKENI. There are 17 residues in the CDR3. V lost 0 bases and J lost 4, with 19 bases in between. The CDR3 DNA follows: TGTGCCAGCTCACCACCGGGTCAGGGGGGTACGGTATACGAGCAGTACTTC. As protein: CASSPPGQGGTVYEQYF.

The chain is built from TRBV24-1 and TRBJ2-1; D is perhaps TRBD2 (6 bases). The CDR3 runs 16 residues. CDR1 is KGHDR, CDR2 SFDVKD, per germline. Trimming took 10 bases from V and 1 from J, leaving 19 bases between them. The CDR3 DNA sequence: TGTGCCACGGGGGGATCCACAGCGGATTCCTACAATGAGCAGTTCTTC. This encodes CATGGSTADSYNEQFF.

V gene TRBV7-9 combines with J gene TRBJ2-6; 10 nucleotides line up with TRBD1. The CDR3 is made up of 18 amino acids. The V and J ends lost 6 bases and 4 bases, in that order; junction bases with no gene match: 12. Germline loops: CDR1 SEHNR, CDR2 FQNEAQ (reference sequence). CDR3 in amino acids: CASRSRQGAHLGANVLTF. The CDR3 region has the DNA TGTGCCAGCAGATCAAGACAGGGGGCCCACCTCGGGGCCAACGTCCTGACTTTC.

The chain combines TRBV15 with TRBJ1-4, with 7 bases aligning to TRBD1. Germline V gene lookup returns CDR1 LNHNV and CDR2 YYDKDF (reference sequence). The CDR3 sequence is 17 residues long. The trim removed 1 base at V and 0 bases at J, leaving 5 bases unmatched. The CDR3 here is CATSRGRGTATNEKLFF. The CDR3 DNA reads TGTGCCACCAGCAGAGGTCGGGGGACAGCAACTAATGAAAAACTGTTTTTT.

The chain couples TRBV7-8 to TRBJ2-7, with 9 nucleotides matching TRBD1. V trimming: 2 bases; J trimming: 1 base; junction bases outside the gene matches: 6. This CDR3 region has 16 residues. CDR1 is SGHVS, CDR2 FQNEAQ, per germline. The chain's CDR3 is CASSLLQGALSYEQYF. The CDR3, as DNA: TGTGCCAGCAGCTTACTACAGGGGGCGCTTTCCTACGAGCAGTACTTC. Together with reference TRBV7-8 and TRBJ2-7, the CDR3 gives the full variable domain: GAGVSQSPRYKVAKRGQDVALRCDPISGHVSLFWYQQALGQGPEFLTYFQNEAQLDKSGLPSDRFFAERPEGSVSTLKIQRTQQEDSAVYLCASSLLQGALSYEQYFGPGTRLTVT.